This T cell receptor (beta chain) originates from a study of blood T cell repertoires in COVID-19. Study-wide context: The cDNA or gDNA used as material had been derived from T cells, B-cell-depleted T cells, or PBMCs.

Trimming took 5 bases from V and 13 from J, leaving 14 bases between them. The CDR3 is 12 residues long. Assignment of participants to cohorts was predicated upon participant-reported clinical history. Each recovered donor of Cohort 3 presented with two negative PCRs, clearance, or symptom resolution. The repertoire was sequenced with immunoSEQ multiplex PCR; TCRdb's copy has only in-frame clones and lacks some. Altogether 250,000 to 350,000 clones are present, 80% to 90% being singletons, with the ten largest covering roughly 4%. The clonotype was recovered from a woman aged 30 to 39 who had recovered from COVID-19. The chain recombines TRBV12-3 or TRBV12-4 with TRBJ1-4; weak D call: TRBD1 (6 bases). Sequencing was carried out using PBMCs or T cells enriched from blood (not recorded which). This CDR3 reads CASSETGRGLFF. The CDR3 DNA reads TGTGCCAGCAGTGAGACAGGACGAGGACTGTTTTTT.